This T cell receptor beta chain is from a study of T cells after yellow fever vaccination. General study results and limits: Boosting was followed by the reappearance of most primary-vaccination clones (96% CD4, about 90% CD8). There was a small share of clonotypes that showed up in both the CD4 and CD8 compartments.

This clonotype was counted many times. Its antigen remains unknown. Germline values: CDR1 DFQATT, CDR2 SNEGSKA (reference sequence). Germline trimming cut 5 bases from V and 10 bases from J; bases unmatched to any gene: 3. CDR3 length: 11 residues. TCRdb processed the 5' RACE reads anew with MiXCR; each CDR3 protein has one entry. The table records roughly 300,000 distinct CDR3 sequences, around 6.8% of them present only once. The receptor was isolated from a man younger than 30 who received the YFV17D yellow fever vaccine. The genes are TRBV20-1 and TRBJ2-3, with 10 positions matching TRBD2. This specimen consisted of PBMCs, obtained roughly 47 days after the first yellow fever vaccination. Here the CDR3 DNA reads TGCAGTGCTGGAGGACTAGCGGCGCAGTATTTT. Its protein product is CSAGGLAAQYF.